This T cell receptor beta chain was recovered during a study of response to subunit inactivated influenza vaccine (dated by TCRdb to 2016 to 2019). Notes on the research overall: Deep quantitative profiling of the T cell receptor repertoire was used in the study to follow responses to a trivalent subunit inactivated influenza vaccine. What the work shows at the level of the full study, not this receptor alone: It was suggested by the authors that each seasonal influenza vaccination may recruit only a limited number of new T cells.

As to this clonotype: Its antigen target is currently unknown. The record has no base qualities; no much larger clone is one base away.

V was cut back by 0 bases and J by 1 base, leaving a gap of 10 bases between them. For CDR1 and CDR2, the germline V gene (reference sequence) lists SEHNR and FQNEAQ. The CDR3 has 15 amino acids, counting the end cysteine and phenylalanine. Kept here is only the CDR3 DNA, which spans 45 bases and is read in frame from base 1. The receptor library was made with RT-PCR. Sequencer: Illumina HiSeq 2500. The public sequencing data were trimmed at Q25 with fastp and processed into clonotypes with MiXCR by TCRdb, which kept only in-frame beta chains. Duplicate CDR3 protein sequences are folded into a single record with the most common DNA and genes. The sample table records fewer than 250,000 distinct CDR3 sequences; 14% of these occur just once. Roughly 26% of the sample is held by the ten biggest clonotypes.

This sequence originates from a man aged 50 to 60 who received an inactivated influenza vaccine. Donor details come from another sample of the same person, matched by shared clones. The sample consisted of CD8+ T cells sorted from PBMCs, taken less than 6 days after vaccination. The sequence links TRBV7-9 to TRBJ2-7, with no D gene named confidently. Read as DNA, the sequence is TGTGCCAGCAGCTTAGCCCTAGATCGGTCCTACGAGCAGTACTTC. Translated, this is CASSLALDRSYEQYF.